The entry below gives a single T cell receptor beta chain sequence along with its context. This entry comes from a study of CD8+CD57+ T cells in acquired aplastic anemia. Trimming stripped 4 bases from V and 6 bases from J, with 10 bases between. CDR3 length equals 12 residues. The V gene's germline CDR1 is SNHLY and CDR2 FYNNEI. Genomic DNA constituted the template upon which TCR beta VDJ and CDR3 profiling was performed. TCRdb reprocessed the reads with MiXCR, giving one entry per CDR3 protein. The profile shows about 42,000 distinct CDR3 sequences, 55% to 80% of them singletons. This rearrangement joins TRBV2 to TRBJ2-7; perhaps TRBD2 as D (6 bases). The TCR comes from a human donor in good health, serving as a control. What was sequenced was sorted CD4+, CD8+, or CD8+CD57+ T cells (not recorded which) from PBMCs. The CDR3 region is CASSVAGFEQYF. The DNA of the CDR3 is TGTGCCAGCAGTGTCGCGGGGTTCGAGCAGTACTTC.